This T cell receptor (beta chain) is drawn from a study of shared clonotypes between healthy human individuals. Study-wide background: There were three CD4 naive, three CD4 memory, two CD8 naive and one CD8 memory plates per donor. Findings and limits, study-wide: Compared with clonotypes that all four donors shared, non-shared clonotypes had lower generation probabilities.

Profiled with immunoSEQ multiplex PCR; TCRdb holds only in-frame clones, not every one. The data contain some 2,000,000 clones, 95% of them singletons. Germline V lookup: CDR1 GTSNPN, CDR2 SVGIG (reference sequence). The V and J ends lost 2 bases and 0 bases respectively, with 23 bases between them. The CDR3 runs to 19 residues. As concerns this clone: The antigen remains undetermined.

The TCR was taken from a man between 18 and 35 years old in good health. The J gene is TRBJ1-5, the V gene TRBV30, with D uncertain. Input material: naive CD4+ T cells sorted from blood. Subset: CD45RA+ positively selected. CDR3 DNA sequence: TGTGCCTGGAGTTCCCGTTTGACGGGAGAGACTAGTAGCAATCAGCCCCAGCATTTT. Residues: CAWSSRLTGETSSNQPQHF.